Listed here is a single T cell receptor beta chain. The data were obtained in a study of blood T cell repertoires in COVID-19. Method: immunoSEQ multiplex PCR; TCRdb's copy keeps in-frame clones and lacks some. The sample consists of under 300,000 clones, about 88% of them appearing once. CDR3 length: 20 residues. CDR1 and CDR2 from the germline V gene are MDHEN and SYDVKM. V shed 6 bases and J shed 0 bases, with 27 bases lying between them. Sequenced material: peripheral blood. The receptor comes from a man aged 18 to 35 with active or convalescent COVID-19. The genes are TRBV28 and TRBJ1-5; D possibly corresponds to TRBD1 (5 bases). The CDR3 region has the DNA TGTGCCAGCAGAGGACACGAAATCGGATCCCACACTTATAGCAATCAGCCCCAGCATTTT. Its translation is CASRGHEIGSHTYSNQPQHF.